The entry that follows covers one TCR beta chain sequence. Its target antigen remains unknown. The junction does not match germline at one end; this may be a read error. Systemically healthy Caucasian individuals from Russia, 35 to 50 in total and aged about 6 to 100 years, were included as donors. About 10 milliliters of peripheral blood were drawn from each donor into EDTA-treated Vacutainer tubes. Ficoll-Paque density-gradient centrifugation was used to isolate PBMCs, with at least 7 million obtained per sample. Trizol reagent was used to extract total RNA from PBMCs, with at least 5 micrograms per sample. Naive CD45RAhigh/CD27high T cell percentages were measured by flow cytometry on a PBMC aliquot from every donor. The entry originates in a study of blood T cells in healthy people across ages (dated by TCRdb to the mid-2010s). For context, the study as a whole: Template switching captured roughly one uniquely barcoded TCR beta cDNA molecule per two T cells in model experiments. Using deep sequencing normalized with unique cDNA molecular identifiers, the study measured how TCR beta repertoire diversity changes with age. Donors were grouped into four age groups: young (average about 15 years), middle-aged (39), aged (about 60) and long-lived (about 90). To avoid experimental bias, donors of different ages were spread randomly across the sequencing lanes. Two additional independent replicas of 1 million unique cDNA reads from the same blood draw were analyzed for two donors (one aged 18 to 30 and one aged 80 or older).

Points the paper makes about the study in general: Estimates of total diversity from one million sequenced T cells were regarded as lower bounds and underestimates. The long-lived group showed more naive CD4+ T cells, fewer expanded clones and increased TCR diversity than the aged group, suggesting age selection. As age increased, observed TCR beta diversity per million T cells dropped in a roughly linear way, and a significant reduction was already evident by age about 36. Observed TCR beta diversity correlated strongly with the percentage of naive T cells measured by flow cytometry. The CMV infection status of donors was not known, potentially confounding age-related changes in expanded clonotypes. Conclusive comparison of naive and antigen-experienced compartments was prevented by the profiling of bulk unsorted PBMCs.

Looking up the germline V gene yields CDR1 MNHEY and CDR2 SVGAGI. The CDR3 starts with the cysteine, ends with the phenylalanine, and has 16 residues. Only the CDR3 portion is preserved as DNA: 48 bases, with reading frame beginning at the first base. The library relied on 5' RACE. The sequencer listed for this sample is Illumina HiSeq 2500. A second PCR of about 6 to 12 cycles was performed with a sample-barcoded 5' primer and a J-beta primer mix. A template-switch 5' adaptor carrying 12 random nucleotides introduced a unique molecular identifier onto each TCR beta cDNA molecule. Each sample yielded at least 2.5 million CDR3-containing paired-end reads. First-strand cDNA was synthesized from all RNA with the Mint cDNA synthesis kit, primed by a TRBC-specific oligonucleotide. Following uracil-DNA glycosylase treatment, all cDNA underwent a first 18-cycle PCR with the universal primers M1SS and BC2_uni_R. Concerning the study's data processing: Normalization of each sample was performed by random selection of 1 million high-quality reads, each carrying a distinct molecular identifier. Reads with shared molecular identifiers were discarded instead of being binned into consensus sequences. MiTCR, with a Q25 quality threshold and the strictest error-elimination algorithm, was used for CDR3 identification, clonotype clustering and error correction. Lower-bound total TCR beta diversity was estimated with a nonparametric unseen species model using Euler transformation. TCRdb handled the public reads itself, with Q25 trimming in fastp and clone calling in MiXCR, and kept productive beta chains. Each record represents a unique CDR3 protein, reported with the most common genes and DNA among its rows. The V and J calls come from TCRdb's annotation, not from the publication. For this sample there are under 2 million distinct CDR3 sequences; almost 35% appear just once. Approximately 10% of the sample comes from the top ten.

In this chain, TRBV6-5 is recombined with TRBJ2-3, with the D gene not clear enough to name. The material sequenced was blood. This sequence was found in a woman between 25 and 40 years old in good health. The CDR3 region: CANSYRAATSTDTQYF. In nucleotides, the sequence is TGTGCCAACAGTTACCGGGCAGCCACTAGCACAGATACGCAGTATTTT.